A selection of T cell receptor beta chains follows, all from one sample in a study of T cells after yellow fever vaccination. Each CDR3 protein gets one entry after TCRdb re-called the 5' RACE reads with MiXCR. The data hold 150,000 to 200,000 distinct CDR3 sequences, with 5.5% to 7.5% observed a single time. The input for sequencing was CD4+ T cells sorted from PBMCs, taken less than 6 days after the first yellow fever vaccination. These TCRs come from a young man who received the YFV17D yellow fever vaccine. Each CDR3 is given with its conserved first and last residue. The order of the fields is D gene, clone size, J gene, V gene, CDR3 DNA, CDR3 protein. A D gene is named only where the DNA matches it firmly. For some rows the clone size is stated as once, few or many, or as a class when expanded; others skip it.

D: -; size: few; J: TRBJ2-1; V: TRBV6-2/TRBV6-3; DNA: TGTGCCAGCAATGCTCCAGGCCTGGATGAGCAGTTCTTC; CDR3: CASNAPGLDEQFF
D: -; size: many; J: TRBJ2-1; V: TRBV5-4; DNA: TGTGCCAGCAGGTCCCTGGAGGGGGGCTACAATGAGCAGTTCTTC; CDR3: CASRSLEGGYNEQFF
D: -; size: many; J: TRBJ1-6; V: TRBV6-1; DNA: TGTGCCAGCAGTAAACAGGGTTTAATCGAGAATTCACCCCTCCACTTT; CDR3: CASSKQGLIENSPLHF
D: -; size: -; J: TRBJ2-5; V: TRBV2; DNA: TGTGCCAGCGGGGGGGACAGTCAAGAGACCCAGTACTTC; CDR3: CASGGDSQETQYF
D: -; size: -; J: TRBJ1-1; V: TRBV2; DNA: TGTGCCAGCAGTTACAACAGTGAAGCTTTCTTT; CDR3: CASSYNSEAFF
D: TRBD2; size: many; J: TRBJ2-7; V: TRBV12-3/TRBV12-4; DNA: TGTGCCAGCAGCCCCAAACTAGCGGGGGCCTCCTACGAGCAGTACTTC; CDR3: CASSPKLAGASYEQYF
D: TRBD2; size: -; J: TRBJ2-3; V: TRBV20-1; DNA: TGCAGTGCAAGAATAGCGGGGGGCGTAGATACGCAGTATTTT; CDR3: CSARIAGGVDTQYF
D: -; size: many; J: TRBJ1-2; V: TRBV7-2; DNA: TGTGCCAGCAGCCTACGGGACCTTAACTATGGCTACACCTTC; CDR3: CASSLRDLNYGYTF
D: -; size: few; J: TRBJ2-3; V: TRBV12-3/TRBV12-4; DNA: TGTGCCAGCATCTCCGGGACTCCGCCCGGTACGCAGTATTTT; CDR3: CASISGTPPGTQYF
D: TRBD2; size: -; J: TRBJ2-5; V: TRBV20-1; DNA: TGCAGTGCCCGACCCCTGACTAGCATGGAGACCCAGTACTTC; CDR3: CSARPLTSMETQYF
D: TRBD1; size: few; J: TRBJ1-6; V: TRBV12-3/TRBV12-4; DNA: TGTGCCAGCCGACAGGGGTTGGATTCACCCCTCCACTTT; CDR3: CASRQGLDSPLHF
D: -; size: -; J: TRBJ2-2; V: TRBV5-1; DNA: TGCGCCAGCAGCTTGGCGACCCAGGGTGGTGCCGGGGAGCTGTTTTTT; CDR3: CASSLATQGGAGELFF
D: TRBD1; size: many; J: TRBJ2-1; V: TRBV3-1; DNA: TGTGCCAGCAGCCATGGGCCAGGGACAGGGGGCTTGAATGAGCAGTTCTTC; CDR3: CASSHGPGTGGLNEQFF